This T cell receptor beta chain is drawn from a study of human T cells and chemical hapten exposure. Study as a whole: Small differences in pooled library volume mainly drove the variation in TCR yields per sample.

The CDR3 is 14 residues long. The germline gives CDR1 MDHEN, CDR2 SYDVKM. Between the trimmed V and J ends, which lost 3 bases and 1 base, there was a span of 9 bases. TCRdb passed the RACE reads through MiXCR, listing each CDR3 protein once. The sample gives around 160,000 distinct CDR3 sequences, about 14% of which show up once; 1.7% is in the top ten. Sample time point: patch test 1, 2 weeks after DPC sensitization. Regarding treatment: therapeutic diphenylcyclopropenone sensitization with weekly scalp DPC. The material was whole blood, obtained in connection with sensitization to the hapten diphenylcyclopropenone (DPC). The origin of this receptor is a woman in her 30s with alopecia areata. Some clones in this sample may be carry-over from other donors' samples. The chain is built from TRBV28 and TRBJ1-1; D ambiguous. The CDR3: CASSFPARNTEAFF. CDR3 bases: TGTGCCAGCAGTTTTCCGGCGAGGAACACTGAAGCTTTCTTT.